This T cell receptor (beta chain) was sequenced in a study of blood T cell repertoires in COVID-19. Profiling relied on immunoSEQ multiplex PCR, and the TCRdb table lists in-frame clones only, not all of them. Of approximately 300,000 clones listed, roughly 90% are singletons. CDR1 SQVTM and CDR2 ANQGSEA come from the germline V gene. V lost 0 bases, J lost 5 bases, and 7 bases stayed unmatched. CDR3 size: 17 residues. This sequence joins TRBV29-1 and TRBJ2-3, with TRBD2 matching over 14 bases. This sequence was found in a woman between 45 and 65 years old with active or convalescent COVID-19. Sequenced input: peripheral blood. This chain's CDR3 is CSVEDPGLAGAIDTQYF. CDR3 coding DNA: TGCAGCGTTGAAGACCCGGGACTAGCGGGAGCGATAGATACGCAGTATTTT.